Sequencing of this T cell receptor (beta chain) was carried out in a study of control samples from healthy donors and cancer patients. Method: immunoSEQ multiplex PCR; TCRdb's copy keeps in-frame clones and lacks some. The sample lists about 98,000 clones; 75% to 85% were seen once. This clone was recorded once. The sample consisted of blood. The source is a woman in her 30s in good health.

As DNA, the CDR3 is TGTGCCAGCAGACCTTCGGCGGGGGGGCAGCATGAGCAGTTCTTC. This codes for CASRPSAGGQHEQFF. The chain joins TRBV6-2 or TRBV6-3 to TRBJ2-1; 9 nucleotides align to TRBD2. Germline values: CDR1 MNHEY, CDR2 SVGEGT. This CDR3 has 15 amino acids. The J segment lost 8 bases and the V segment lost 6 bases, leaving 11 bases of the junction unmatched.